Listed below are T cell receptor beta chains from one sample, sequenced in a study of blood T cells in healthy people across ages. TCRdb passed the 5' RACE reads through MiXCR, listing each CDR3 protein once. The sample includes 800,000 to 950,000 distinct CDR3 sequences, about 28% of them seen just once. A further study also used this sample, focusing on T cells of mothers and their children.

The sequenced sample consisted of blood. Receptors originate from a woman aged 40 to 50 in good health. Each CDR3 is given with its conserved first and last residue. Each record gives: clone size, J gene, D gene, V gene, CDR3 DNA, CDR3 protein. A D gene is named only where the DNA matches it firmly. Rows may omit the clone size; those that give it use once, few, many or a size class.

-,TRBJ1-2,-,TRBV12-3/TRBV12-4,TGTGCCATGGGGGCTCAAGGGACCGCGTCTGGCTACACCTTC,CAMGAQGTASGYTF
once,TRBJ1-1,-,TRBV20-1,TGCAGTCCGATGACAGTCCGGGTCTCCTTGAACACTGAAGCTTTCTTT,CSPMTVRVSLNTEAFF
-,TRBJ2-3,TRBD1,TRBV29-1,TGCAGCGTTCTACTCGGGACAGCTAGCACAGATACGCAGTATTTT,CSVLLGTASTDTQYF
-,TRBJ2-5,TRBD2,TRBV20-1,TGCAGTGCAACAAGCGGGAGTCGGGATCTAGAGACCCAGTACTTC,CSATSGSRDLETQYF
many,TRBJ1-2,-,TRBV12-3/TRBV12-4,TGTGCCAGCAGTTTGGGCACCTTCTATGGCTACACCTTC,CASSLGTFYGYTF
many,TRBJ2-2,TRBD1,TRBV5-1,TGCGCCAGCAACACAGGGGGGCCGGACAGGGGGCAAGTTCGGACCGGGGAGCTGTTTTTT,CASNTGGPDRGQVRTGELFF
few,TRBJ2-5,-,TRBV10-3,TGTGCCATACAGGGTGACCAAGAGACCCAGTACTTC,CAIQGDQETQYF
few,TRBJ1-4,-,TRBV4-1,TGCGCCAGCAGCCAGCCCATTAGTGAAAAACTGTTTTTT,CASSQPISEKLFF
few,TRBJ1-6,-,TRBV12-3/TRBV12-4,TGTGCCAGCGCCTCAGGCCTACGAGAGAATTCACCCCTCCACTTT,CASASGLRENSPLHF
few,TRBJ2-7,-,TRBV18,TGTGCCAGCTCACCACCGGTTAACGTGGAGCAGTACTTC,CASSPPVNVEQYF
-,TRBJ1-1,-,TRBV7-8,TGTGCCAGCAGCTTCCAATCCGTACCTTCGAACACTGAAGCTTTCTTT,CASSFQSVPSNTEAFF
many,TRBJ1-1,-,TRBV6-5,TGTGCCAGCACGTGGAACAGGGCGAACACTGAAGCTTTCTTT,CASTWNRANTEAFF
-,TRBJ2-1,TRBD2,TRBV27,TGTGCCAGCAGTTTAAGGATGCGGGGGAGTTACAATGAGCAGTTCTTC,CASSLRMRGSYNEQFF
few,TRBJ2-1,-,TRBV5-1,TGCGCCAGCACGGTCAGTCTAGATTTAAATGAGCAGTTCTTC,CASTVSLDLNEQFF
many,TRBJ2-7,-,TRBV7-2,TGTGCCAGCAGCCAAGGGCCCAGCTCCTACGAGCAGTACTTC,CASSQGPSSYEQYF
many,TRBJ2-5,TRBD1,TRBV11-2,TGTGCCAGCAGCTATACGACAGGGCAAGAGACCCAGTACTTC,CASSYTTGQETQYF
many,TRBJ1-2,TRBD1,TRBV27,TGTGCCAGCAGGAAGACGACAGGGTCGTCCTATGGCTACACCTTC,CASRKTTGSSYGYTF
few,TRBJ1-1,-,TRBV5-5,TGTGCCAGCAGCTCCCCCTTTCGCGGAGACACTGAAGCTTTCTTT,CASSSPFRGDTEAFF
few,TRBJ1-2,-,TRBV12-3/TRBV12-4,TGTGCCAGCAGTTTAGCGCCCCAGGCTGGCTACACCTTC,CASSLAPQAGYTF
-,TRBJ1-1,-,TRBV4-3,TGCGCCAGCAGCCAAGATGAAGTCGGGTTCTCTGAAGCTTTCTTT,CASSQDEVGFSEAFF
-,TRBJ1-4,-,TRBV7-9,TGTGCCAGCAGCTTCCAGGGAGGGGAAAAACTGTTTTTT,CASSFQGGEKLFF
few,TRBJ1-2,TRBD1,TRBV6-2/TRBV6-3,TGTGCCAGCAGCATGACAGGGAACGGCTACACCTTC,CASSMTGNGYTF
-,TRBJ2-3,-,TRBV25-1,TGTGCCAGCAGTGCGGGGGCGGGGGTAGCAGATACGCAGTATTTT,CASSAGAGVADTQYF
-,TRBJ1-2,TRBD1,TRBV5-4,TGTGCCAGCAGCACCCGGACAGGGGGTAACTATGGCTACACCTTC,CASSTRTGGNYGYTF
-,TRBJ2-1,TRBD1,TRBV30,TGTGCCTGGGGGGCCGAGGGGGCCTGGAATGAGCAGTTCTTC,CAWGAEGAWNEQFF
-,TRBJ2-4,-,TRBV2,TGTGCCAGCAGACGACTACTACGTGTTAATGAGCAGTACTTC,CASRRLLRVNEQYF
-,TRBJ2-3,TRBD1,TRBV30,TGTGCCTGGACAGGGGGCGGCACAGATACGCAGTATTTT,CAWTGGGTDTQYF
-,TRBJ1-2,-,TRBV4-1,TGCGCCAGCAGCCAAGACCAAACCGCGCAATTAAATAACTATGGCTACACCTTC,CASSQDQTAQLNNYGYTF
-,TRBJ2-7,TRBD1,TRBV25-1,TGTGCCAGCAGCGACGCCGGGACAGGGATCTACGAGCAGTACTTC,CASSDAGTGIYEQYF
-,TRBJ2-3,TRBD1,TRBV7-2,TGTGCCAGCAGCTCCCCTTCCGGGACAGGGGAACCAGATACGCAGTATTTT,CASSSPSGTGEPDTQYF
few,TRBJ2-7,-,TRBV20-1,TGCAGTGCTAGAGATCGAGGGAACTACGAGCAGTACTTC,CSARDRGNYEQYF
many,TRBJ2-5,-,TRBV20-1,TGCAGTGCCCCGGGGGGCAGGGGACTTCAAGAGACCCAGTACTTC,CSAPGGRGLQETQYF
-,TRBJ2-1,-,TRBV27,TGTGCCAGCAGTTCCTCGAGGAGCTCCTACAATGAGCAGTTCTTC,CASSSSRSSYNEQFF
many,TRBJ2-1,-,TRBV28,TGTGCCAGCAGTCCCCCTTACGCGTTTGAGCAGTTCTTC,CASSPPYAFEQFF
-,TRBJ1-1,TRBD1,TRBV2,TGTGCCAGCAGAAATGACAGGGCCATGAACACTGAAGCTTTCTTT,CASRNDRAMNTEAFF
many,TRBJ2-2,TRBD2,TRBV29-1,TGCAGCGTTGAATATAAGGGGCGGGAGACCACCGGGGAGCTGTTTTTT,CSVEYKGRETTGELFF
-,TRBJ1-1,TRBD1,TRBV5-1,TGCGCCAGCAGCTTGTGGGGACAGGGAGGGAACACTGAAGCTTTCTTT,CASSLWGQGGNTEAFF
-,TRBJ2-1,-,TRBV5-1,TGCGCCAGCAGCTTGTATCGCCAGGGAAACAATGAGCAGTTCTTC,CASSLYRQGNNEQFF
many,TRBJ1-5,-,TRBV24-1,TGTGCCACCAGTGACCCACAGGGAACCCTACCCCAGCATTTT,CATSDPQGTLPQHF
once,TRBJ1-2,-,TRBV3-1,TGTGCCAGCAGCCCTCGTTGGACAGACTATGGCCACACCTTC,CASSPRWTDYGHTF
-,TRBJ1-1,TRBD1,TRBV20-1,TGCAGTAGTAGGGCGCAAAGGGACAGGAAAGATGGGGCTTTCTTT,CSSRAQRDRKDGAFF
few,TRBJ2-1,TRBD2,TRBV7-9,TGTGCCAGCAGTTCCGGGACTAGATTCTATGAGCAGTTCTTC,CASSSGTRFYEQFF
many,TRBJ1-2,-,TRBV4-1,TGCGCCAGCAGCCGATTGGAAAACTATGGCTACACCTTC,CASSRLENYGYTF
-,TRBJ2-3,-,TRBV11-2,TGTGCCAGCAGACTAGGGGGGGGTCGGGGAGATACGCAGTATTTT,CASRLGGGRGDTQYF
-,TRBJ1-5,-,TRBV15,TGTGCCACCAGCGCAGGAGGGAGGGGTGGAAATCAGCCCCAGCATTTT,CATSAGGRGGNQPQHF
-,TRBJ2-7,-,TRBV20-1,TGCAGTGCTGGATCAGGCTCCTACGAGCAGTACTTC,CSAGSGSYEQYF
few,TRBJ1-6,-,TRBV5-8,TGTGCCAGCAGCTTAGTTCCCCCTGGTAATTCACCCCTCCACTTT,CASSLVPPGNSPLHF
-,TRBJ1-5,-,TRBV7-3,TGTGCCAGCAGCCCGAAGGACAGAGCCAGTCAGCCCCAGCATTTT,CASSPKDRASQPQHF
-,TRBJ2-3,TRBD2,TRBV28,TGTGCCAGCATCCCTAATCTAGCGGAATTCACAGATACGCAGTATTTT,CASIPNLAEFTDTQYF
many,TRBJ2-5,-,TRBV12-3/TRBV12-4,TGTGCCAGCAGTTCCTCCGGGACGCCACAAGAGACCCAGTACTTC,CASSSSGTPQETQYF
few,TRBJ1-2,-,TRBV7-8,TGTGCCAGCAGCTTTATCCGAGGGCGGCGCTCCATCTATGGCTACACCTTC,CASSFIRGRRSIYGYTF
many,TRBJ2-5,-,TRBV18,TGTGCCAGCTCACCCTCGACCGGTGGGAGAGAGACCCAGTACTTC,CASSPSTGGRETQYF
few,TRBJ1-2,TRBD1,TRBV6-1,TGTGCCAGCAGGGTACAGGGGAACCAAGACTATGGCTACACCTTC,CASRVQGNQDYGYTF